The 10 T cell receptor beta chains below come from one sample, sequenced in a study of CD8+CD57+ T cells in acquired aplastic anemia (dated by TCRdb to 2017 to 2018). These reads were obtained on an Illumina HiSeq 2000. Profiling of TCR beta VDJ combinations and CDR3 sequences used genomic DNA as the template. The public reads were run again by TCRdb, first through fastp at Q25 and then through MiXCR, and only productive beta chains were kept. Each record represents a unique CDR3 protein, reported with the most common genes and DNA among its rows. The sample table records 200,000 or so distinct CDR3 sequences; about half of these occur just once. The ten most abundant clones make up around 20% of the sample. Patients chosen for sequencing had shown expansion of CD8+CD57+ cells by flow cytometry. Sequenced sample: sorted CD4+, CD8+, or CD8+CD57+ T cells (not recorded which) from PBMCs. These TCRs come from a human donor with aplastic anemia.

This clonotype was picked up many times. This chain connects TRBV19 to TRBJ2-7; D is unresolved. CDR1 is LNHDA, CDR2 SQIVND, per germline (reference sequence). The CDR3 sequence is 14 residues long. Trimming shortened V by 3 bases and J by 0 bases, and 9 bases separated the two germline ends. CDR3 DNA sequence: TGTGCCAGTAGTATGCAGAGGAGCTCCTACGAGCAGTACTTC. Translating gives CASSMQRSSYEQYF.

This chain connects TRBV24-1 to TRBJ1-6; no definite D call. The CDR3 is 15 amino acids. Germline CDR1 KGHDR, CDR2 SFDVKD. V lost 5 bases and J lost 6, with 13 bases in between. CDR3 DNA sequence: TGTGCCACCAGTGGGGTCCTGCGGGTTAATTCACCCCTCCACTTT. The encoded protein is CATSGVLRVNSPLHF.

This chain uses TRBV20-1 with TRBJ2-7, with D perhaps TRBD1 (6 bases). The CDR3 extends over 14 amino acids. With 1 base removed from V and 2 bases from J, the gap between germline ends came to 12 bases. Germline CDR1 DFQATT, CDR2 SNEGSKA (reference sequence). The CDR3 loop is CSARALTGTYEQYF. The CDR3 DNA reads TGCAGTGCTAGAGCCTTAACAGGGACCTACGAGCAGTACTTC.

The rearrangement uses TRBV7-6 and TRBJ1-6, with D hard to call. The CDR3 extends over 15 amino acids. Germline V gives CDR1 SGHVS, CDR2 FNYEAQ. V lost 3 bases, J lost 6 bases, and 12 bases lay in between. This CDR3 reads CASSLASVTNSPLHF. CDR3 bases: TGTGCCAGCAGCTTGGCGTCAGTAACTAATTCACCCCTCCACTTT. Full variable domain (rest looked up from reference TRBV7-6 and TRBJ1-6): GAGVSQSPRYKVTKRGQDVALRCDPISGHVSLYWYRQALGQGPEFLTYFNYEAQQDKSGLPNDRFSAERPEGSISTLTIQRTEQRDSAMYRCASSLASVTNSPLHFGNGTRLTVT.

The J gene is TRBJ2-1, the V gene TRBV30, with D perhaps matching TRBD1 or TRBD2 (6 bases each). The V end lost 2 bases, the J end lost 10 bases, and 15 bases lay between the germline ends. CDR3 length equals 13 residues. The germline CDR1 and CDR2 sequences are GTSNPN and SVGIG (reference sequence). CDR3 in amino acids: CAWSRTVRGEQFF. The DNA for the CDR3 is TGTGCCTGGAGTAGGACAGTCCGGGGGGAGCAGTTCTTC.

The chain joins TRBV2 to TRBJ2-7, with a weak D call TRBD2 (7 bases). Germline CDR1 is SNHLY and CDR2 is FYNNEI. V lost 7 bases and J lost 3, with 13 bases in between. CDR3 size: 13 residues. This CDR3 reads CASMAGAVYEQYF. The DNA of the CDR3 is TGTGCCAGCATGGCGGGGGCGGTCTACGAGCAGTACTTC.

The CDR3 protein is CSAPDKYEQYF. CDR3 sequence (DNA): TGCAGTGCCCCCGATAAATACGAGCAGTACTTC. The chain recombines TRBV20-1 with TRBJ2-7, with unresolved D. The CDR3 runs 11 residues. The germline V gene has CDR1 DFQATT and CDR2 SNEGSKA (reference sequence). V was clipped by 6 bases and J by 4 bases, with 10 bases between them.

This clonotype was seen a handful of times. The V gene is TRBV30, the J gene TRBJ2-3; D remains ambiguous. CDR1 GTSNPN and CDR2 SVGIG come from the germline V gene (reference sequence). The CDR3 runs 11 residues. Trimming took 3 bases from V and 7 from J, leaving 8 bases between them. The CDR3 nucleotides are TGTGCCTGGAGACCCGCGAATACGCAGTATTTT. Its protein is CAWRPANTQYF.

The V gene is TRBV20-1, the J gene TRBJ2-7, with 7 bases lining up with TRBD1. V was pared by 6 bases and J by 4 bases, with 15 bases of the junction left unmatched. The length of the CDR3 is 15 residues. CDR1 and CDR2 (germline): DFQATT, SNEGSKA (reference sequence). The CDR3: CSAKTPTGDQYEQYF. The CDR3 DNA sequence: TGCAGTGCCAAAACACCTACAGGGGATCAGTACGAGCAGTACTTC.

This clonotype has at least ten counts. The gene calls are TRBV16 and TRBJ1-4, with D perhaps matching TRBD1 (5 bases). This CDR3 comprises 15 residues. The V end was cut by 4 bases, the J end by 3 bases, with 12 bases between. The germline V gene encodes CDR1 KGHSY and CDR2 FQNENV. CDR3 protein: CASSPLAGANEKLFF. In DNA, the CDR3 is TGTGCCAGCAGCCCTCTGGCGGGGGCTAATGAAAAACTGTTTTTT.